The 14 T cell receptor beta chains in this list originate from one sample, sequenced in a study of blood T cell repertoires in COVID-19. The data were produced by immunoSEQ multiplex PCR, yet TCRdb's version contains in-frame clones alone and is incomplete. The data hold approximately 94,000 clones, with 85% observed a single time. Sequencing used peripheral blood. These receptors were taken from a man between 45 and 60 years old with active or convalescent COVID-19.

This sequence joins TRBV2 and TRBJ2-7, with unresolved D. The CDR3 is 12 amino acids. The V end was cut by 6 bases, the J end by 2 bases, with 8 bases between. Germline lookup yields CDR1 SNHLY and CDR2 FYNNEI. CDR3 in amino acids: CASRQFPYEQYF. In nucleotides, the CDR3 is TGTGCCAGCAGACAGTTTCCCTACGAGCAGTACTTC.

This sequence joins TRBV15 and TRBJ1-1; D is uncertain. This CDR3 is built from 13 residues. The germline gives CDR1 LNHNV, CDR2 YYDKDF (reference sequence). The V gene lost 4 bases and the J gene lost 3 bases, with 9 bases spanning the gap. CDR3 amino acids: CATSMRRYTEAFF. The CDR3 nucleotides are TGTGCCACCAGCATGAGGAGGTACACTGAAGCTTTCTTT.

This clone was seen more than once but under ten times. V is TRBV2 and J is TRBJ2-7, with 9 bases matching TRBD1. Germline V gene data show CDR1 as SNHLY and CDR2 as FYNNEI. Trimming removed 7 bases from V and 5 bases from J; junction bases left unmatched: 9. The CDR3 spans 14 residues. CDR3 nucleotide sequence: TGTGCCAGCACTTACACGGGACAGGGTCACGAGCAGTACTTC. Translated: CASTYTGQGHEQYF.

The chain employs TRBV2 and TRBJ1-5, with D unresolved. The CDR3 spans 12 residues. The germline V gene encodes CDR1 SNHLY and CDR2 FYNNEI. Trimming pared 4 bases from V and 7 bases from J, leaving 8 bases between. The CDR3 bases are TGTGCCAGCAGTGGAGGGTGGCAGCCCCAGCATTTT. Translation: CASSGGWQPQHF.

The chain combines TRBV19 with TRBJ2-3; no definite D call. Between the trimmed V and J ends, which lost 3 bases and 0 bases, there was a span of 7 bases. The CDR3 totals 14 residues. The V gene's germline CDR1 is LNHDA and CDR2 SQIVND (reference sequence). CDR3: CASSMSGSTDTQYF. The CDR3 region has the DNA TGTGCCAGTAGTATGTCCGGGAGCACAGATACGCAGTATTTT.

V and J are TRBV4-1 and TRBJ2-1; 11 bases line up with TRBD2. CDR1 and CDR2 (germline): MGHRA, YSYEKL. The CDR3 is 16 residues long. Losses at the gene ends were 4 bases for V and 7 bases for J; bases not matched to a gene: 9. Written as DNA, the CDR3 is TGCGCCAGCAGCCCTAAAAATAGCGGGAGGGGTAATGAGCAGTTCTTC. Amino acid sequence: CASSPKNSGRGNEQFF.

The chain recombines TRBV10-1 with TRBJ2-1, with 10 nucleotides matching TRBD2. The CDR3 has 14 amino acids. Unmatched junction bases numbered 6, after V lost 6 bases and J lost 7 bases. CDR1 and CDR2 from the germline V gene are WNHNN and SYGVQD (reference sequence). CDR3: CASSPAGGPNEQFF. In DNA, the CDR3 is TGCGCCAGCAGCCCAGCGGGAGGGCCTAATGAGCAGTTCTTC.

The rearrangement links TRBV25-1 to TRBJ1-1; weak D call: TRBD1 (5 bases). Trimming pared 0 bases from V and 0 bases from J, leaving 14 bases between. The CDR3 runs 17 residues. From germline, CDR1 is MGHDK and CDR2 SYGVNS. The CDR3 DNA follows: TGTGCCAGCAGTGAATACTACTCGACAGTTATGAACACTGAAGCTTTCTTT. Its protein is CASSEYYSTVMNTEAFF.

The gene calls are TRBV10-3 and TRBJ2-5; 9 bases are shared with TRBD2. The CDR3 extends over 15 amino acids. Germline-derived CDR1 and CDR2 are ENHRY and SYGVKD. Germline trimming cut 4 bases from V and 1 base from J; bases unmatched to any gene: 4. The CDR3 DNA reads as TGTGCCATCAGTGGGGGGACTAGCCGCCAAGAGACCCAGTACTTC. Translation: CAISGGTSRQETQYF.

The chain has TRBV4-2 and TRBJ2-1; possibly TRBD2 for D (5 bases). Trimming removed 1 base at V and 15 bases at J, with 19 bases between. CDR3 length equals 14 residues. The V gene's germline CDR1 is LGHNA and CDR2 YNFKEQ. The CDR3 DNA sequence: TGTGCCAGCAGCCAAGCCACCACGGGGAGTCTGCGGTTCTTC. This translates into CASSQATTGSLRFF.

V gene TRBV19 combines with J gene TRBJ1-4, with 8 bases aligning to TRBD1. J gave up 8 bases and V 1 base, and 9 bases lay outside the gene matches. CDR1 and CDR2 from the germline V gene are LNHDA and SQIVND (reference sequence). The CDR3 loop spans 16 amino acids. The CDR3 coding sequence is TGTGCCAGTAGTATAGTAGTGGGACAGGATCAGGAAAAACTGTTTTTT. It specifies CASSIVVGQDQEKLFF.

The genes are TRBV5-4 and TRBJ1-4; 8 bases are a match to TRBD1. Germline loops: CDR1 SGHNT, CDR2 YYREEE (reference sequence). The trim removed 4 bases at V and 2 bases at J, leaving 1 base unmatched. This CDR3 comprises 14 residues. CDR3 residues: CASSRQGTNEKLFF. The CDR3 nucleotides are TGTGCCAGCAGCCGACAGGGGACTAATGAAAAACTGTTTTTT.

The rearrangement uses TRBV21-1 and TRBJ1-1; the table's D call, TRBD1, was not checked against the DNA. TRBV21-1 is shown as a pseudogene. The CDR3 has 16 residues. CDR3 protein: CASYRWTRRDINEAFF. CDR3 nucleotides: TGTGCCAGCTACCGATGGACACGCCGGGACATCAATGAAGCTTTCTTT.

V gene TRBV15 combines with J gene TRBJ2-5; possibly TRBD2 for D (6 bases). The CDR3 runs to 15 residues. Germline loops: CDR1 LNHNV, CDR2 YYDKDF (reference sequence). V lost 3 bases and J lost 3, with 14 bases in between. This chain's CDR3 is CATSSLSGPEETQYF. CDR3 coding DNA: TGTGCCACCAGCAGTCTTAGCGGTCCAGAAGAGACCCAGTACTTC.